This TCR beta chain was retrieved from a study of tumor-infiltrating lymphocytes in primary liver carcinoma. Study-wide background: With diameters of about 4 to 11 cm, tumors were stage T1-T3 N0M0.

This CDR3 has 15 residues. Germline CDR1 reads SGHAT; CDR2 reads FQNNGV. This clonotype showed up just a few times. In this CDR3 the conserved last residue, phenylalanine or tryptophan, is missing, so a read error is likely. Investigators took RNA and DNA out together from about 19-30 mg of unsorted bulk tissue. Primary liver carcinoma in the patients was surgically resected. Total RNA (roughly 550 ng) served as template for TCR beta cDNA synthesis primed by a constant-region primer. ARM-PCR was slightly modified, and three nested multiplex PCR rounds with it gave rise to the TCR beta libraries. PCR rounds one and two used TRBV1-TRBV30 forward primers with a C-beta reverse primer for roughly 10 cycles each. TCRdb redid the calling of the multiplex PCR reads with MiXCR, one entry per CDR3 protein. Found here are about 44,000 distinct CDR3 sequences, 70% to 75% of them singletons; the top ten hold around 30%.

The chain employs TRBV11-2 and TRBJ2-7, with TRBD2 identical over 8 bases. Sequencing used liver tumor tissue from sampling region 3. The subset is: tumor region T3, left-lateral pole. The source is a man aged 40-49 years with primary liver carcinoma and hepatitis B virus infection. As DNA, the CDR3 is TGTACCAGCAGCCAATTTTCGGGAGGGGGCTACGAGCAGTACTTA. It encodes CTSSQFSGGGYEQYL.